These T cell receptor beta chains were read from a single sample in a study of spatial heterogeneity in lung cancer. From the 5' RACE reads, TCRdb called clonotypes with MiXCR, one entry per CDR3 protein. This sample carries about 61,000 distinct CDR3 sequences, under 7.5% of them seen once, and the ten largest clones take roughly 14%. Sequences were derived from PBMCs, sampled at surgery. These receptors were collected from a female donor with early-stage non-small cell lung cancer. Each CDR3 is given with its conserved first and last residue. A D gene is named only where the DNA matches it firmly. Expanded clones get a size class; other rows say once, few or many, or leave the size out.

TRBV6-6	TRBJ2-1	many	TRBD2	TGTGCCAGCAGTACTAGCGGGGTTAACAATGAGCAGTTCTTC	CASSTSGVNNEQFF
TRBV5-1	TRBJ2-2	many	.	TGCGCCAGCAGCTCGCAGGGGAATACCGGGGAGCTGTTTTTT	CASSSQGNTGELFF
TRBV5-1	TRBJ1-5	many	TRBD1	TGCGCCAGCAGCGCGGACACAGGGGGCTTACAGCCCCAGCATTTT	CASSADTGGLQPQHF
TRBV6-6	TRBJ2-3	many	.	TGTGCCAGCAAGTACAGGGGCACAGATACGCAGTATTTT	CASKYRGTDTQYF
TRBV7-9	TRBJ2-3	few	.	TGTGCCAGCAGCTTAATGGGAGATACGCAGTATTTT	CASSLMGDTQYF
TRBV5-6	TRBJ1-5	many	.	TGTGCCAGCAGCTTTTCCCTCCGGGGGAGAGAGCCCCAGCATTTT	CASSFSLRGREPQHF
TRBV3-1	TRBJ1-1	many	.	TGTGCCAGCAGCCAAGATTCGGGGGGCCCTGAAGCTTTCTTT	CASSQDSGGPEAFF
TRBV10-3	TRBJ2-1	few	TRBD2	TGTGCCATCAGTGAGTCGGGAGGGGCCCCCAATGAGCAGTTCTTC	CAISESGGAPNEQFF
TRBV6-1	TRBJ1-4	.	.	TGTGCCAGCAGTGAAGTGGCAGCTAATGAAAAACTGTTTTTT	CASSEVAANEKLFF
TRBV12-3/TRBV12-4	TRBJ1-1	many	.	TGTGCCAGCAGTTTGAAGGGACGGTGGGAAATCAACACTGAAGCTTTCTTT	CASSLKGRWEINTEAFF
TRBV6-5	TRBJ2-5	few	.	TGTGCCAGCAGGAACAGGGAGCCGGAGACCCAGTACTTC	CASRNREPETQYF
TRBV7-9	TRBJ1-1	many	.	TGTGCCAGCAGCCAAGTACAAGGAACTGAAGCTTTCTTT	CASSQVQGTEAFF
TRBV3-1	TRBJ1-2	many	.	TGTGCCAGCAGCCAAACTACAGAATCCTATGGCTACACCTTC	CASSQTTESYGYTF
TRBV28	TRBJ1-5	few	TRBD1	TGTGCCAGCAGACTCGGACAGGGAAGGAATCAGCCCCAGCATTTT	CASRLGQGRNQPQHF
TRBV6-6	TRBJ2-2	many	TRBD2	TGTGCCAGCAGTGATACTAGCGGGGGGGCCGACGGGGAGCTGTTTTTT	CASSDTSGGADGELFF
TRBV14	TRBJ1-3	few	.	TGTGCCAGCAGCCTCTTGGGTCCCGGCTCTGGAAACACCATATATTTT	CASSLLGPGSGNTIYF
TRBV7-2	TRBJ2-3	many	TRBD2	TGTGCCAGCAGCCTTAGCGGGAGAGGGGGTACAGATACGCAGTATTTT	CASSLSGRGGTDTQYF
TRBV20-1	TRBJ1-4	.	TRBD1	TGCAGGGCTAGAGATCATAAGGACAGGGGGAATGAAAAACTGTTTTTT	CRARDHKDRGNEKLFF
TRBV20-1	TRBJ2-5	many	.	TGCAGTGCACTACCGCCGATCCCACAAGAGACCCAGTACTTC	CSALPPIPQETQYF
TRBV5-1	TRBJ2-3	many	.	TGCGCCAGCACCCCTTGGGGGACATCGGGAGATACGCAGTATTTT	CASTPWGTSGDTQYF
TRBV7-2	TRBJ1-6	many	.	TGTGCCAGCAGCTTAACAGGGTCACCCCTCCACTTT	CASSLTGSPLHF
TRBV10-2	TRBJ2-3	.	TRBD2	TGCGCCAGCAGTGAACAACTAGCGGGGGACACAGATACGCAGTATTTT	CASSEQLAGDTDTQYF
TRBV5-1	TRBJ2-1	few	TRBD2	TGCGCCAGCTTTTCACTAAGCGGGGGGCCGGGTGAGCAGTTCTTC	CASFSLSGGPGEQFF
TRBV7-6	TRBJ2-7	many	.	TGTGCCAGCAGCTTAGCCGGTGGAGACAACTACGAGCAGTACTTC	CASSLAGGDNYEQYF
TRBV7-3	TRBJ1-6	many	.	TGTGCCAGCAGCCTCCGAGGGCGGGGGAATGATTCACCCCTCCACTTT	CASSLRGRGNDSPLHF
TRBV20-1	TRBJ2-3	many	.	TGCAGTGCTAGATTCGGCGGGGGCTTCACAGATACGCAGTATTTT	CSARFGGGFTDTQYF
TRBV28	TRBJ1-4	many	.	TGTGCCAGCTCGGGCCACAAGGGTGAAAAACTGTTTTTT	CASSGHKGEKLFF
TRBV6-6	TRBJ2-3	many	TRBD2	TGTGCCAGCAGGCCCGTAGCGGGAGCTGCAGATACGCAGTATTTT	CASRPVAGAADTQYF
TRBV7-2	TRBJ2-3	many	.	TGTGCCAGCAGCTTAGACCTTCTGGGATTTCGGAGAGATACGCAGTATTTT	CASSLDLLGFRRDTQYF
TRBV28	TRBJ1-5	.	.	TGTGCCAGCAGTTCCTGGCTGGGGGTAGGAAGCAATCAGCCCCAGCATTTT	CASSSWLGVGSNQPQHF
TRBV20-1	TRBJ1-4	few	TRBD1	TGCAGTGCTAAATGGGGTGGGACAGGGGTTGAAAAACTGTTTTTT	CSAKWGGTGVEKLFF
TRBV4-1	TRBJ1-4	many	.	TGCGCCAGCAGCCAAACATTGGGCGGTGAAAAACTGTTTTTT	CASSQTLGGEKLFF
TRBV20-1	TRBJ1-5	many	.	TGCAGTGCTTCCCAGACGGGGTATAGCAATCAGCCCCAGCATTTT	CSASQTGYSNQPQHF
TRBV5-1	TRBJ1-2	many	.	TGCGCCAGCAGCCCAGGGACGGCGCCTAACTATGGCTACACCTTC	CASSPGTAPNYGYTF
TRBV7-2	TRBJ1-5	many	.	TGTGCCAGCAGCTTAGGCATAAATCAGCCCCAGCATTTT	CASSLGINQPQHF
TRBV30	TRBJ1-1	.	.	TGTGCCTGGAGGCTAGGGAACACTGAAGCTTTCTTT	CAWRLGNTEAFF
TRBV4-1	TRBJ2-2	many	.	TGCGCCAGCAGCCAAGATGCCCTGACCGAGGGGAACACCGGGGAGCTGTTTTTT	CASSQDALTEGNTGELFF
TRBV12-3/TRBV12-4	TRBJ1-2	many	.	TGTGCCAGCACCCTCGGGGAGGGAGACTATGGCTACACCTTC	CASTLGEGDYGYTF
TRBV12-3/TRBV12-4	TRBJ2-3	many	.	TGTGCCAGCAGTTTAAACACGGGAACAGATACGCAGTATTTT	CASSLNTGTDTQYF
TRBV3-1	TRBJ2-7	few	TRBD2	TGTGCCAGCAGGGGGACTAGCGGGACCAAGGACGAGCAGTACTTC	CASRGTSGTKDEQYF
TRBV9	TRBJ1-1	many	TRBD1	TGTGCCAGCAGCATTGGACAGGGCGACACTGAAGCTTTCTTT	CASSIGQGDTEAFF
TRBV9	TRBJ1-5	.	.	TGTGCCAGCAGCGTAGGGGTTAGCAATCAGCCCCAGCATTTT	CASSVGVSNQPQHF
TRBV18	TRBJ2-5	many	TRBD1	TGTGCCAGCTCAAGGACAGGGAACCCACAAGAGACCCAGTACTTC	CASSRTGNPQETQYF
TRBV12-3/TRBV12-4	TRBJ1-1	.	.	TGTGCCAGCAGTTTGGTGATCTCTGAAGCTTTCTTT	CASSLVISEAFF